The 22 T cell receptor beta chains given below trace back to one sample, sequenced in a study of shared clonotypes between healthy human individuals. The repertoire was sequenced with immunoSEQ multiplex PCR; TCRdb's copy has only in-frame clones and lacks some. The table includes about 330,000 clones, around 72% detected once. Sequencing input: memory CD4+ T cells sorted from blood. Subset reported: CD45RA-negative fraction. These receptors were taken from a man aged 25-45 years in good health.

The CDR3 region is CASRERTFGYTF. The CDR3 DNA follows: TGTGCCAGCAGGGAAAGGACCTTTGGCTACACCTTC. This chain joins TRBV28 and TRBJ1-2; D call uncertain. Trimming took off 6 bases at V and 7 bases at J, with 12 bases between the two ends. The CDR3 runs 12 residues. Germline CDR1 reads MDHEN; CDR2 reads SYDVKM.

The CDR3 sequence: CASSVAVGRGTDTQYF. CDR3 coding DNA: TGTGCCAGCAGCGTAGCGGTAGGTCGGGGCACAGATACGCAGTATTTT. The chain employs TRBV9 and TRBJ2-3; no clear D. The V end lost 0 bases, the J end lost 1 base, and 12 bases lay between the germline ends. The CDR3 is 16 residues long. Germline V gene lookup returns CDR1 SGDLS and CDR2 YYNGEE. Full variable domain (missing parts from reference TRBV9 and TRBJ2-3): DSGVTQTPKHLITATGQRVTLRCSPRSGDLSVYWYQQSLDQGLQFLIQYYNGEERAKGNILERFSAQQFPDLHSELNLSSLELGDSALYFCASSVAVGRGTDTQYFGPGTRLTVL.

This chain links TRBV5-1 with TRBJ2-5; D may match TRBD1 or TRBD2 (7 bases each). The CDR3 has 16 residues. Trimming removed 0 bases from V and 1 base from J, with 13 bases in between. CDR1 is SGHRS and CDR2 is YFSETQ in the germline V gene. For the CDR3, the DNA is TGCGCCAGCAGCTTGGTACAGGGGAGGGCCCAAGAGACCCAGTACTTC. Its protein is CASSLVQGRAQETQYF.

The V gene is TRBV5-1, the J gene TRBJ1-2; no definite D call. Germline loops: CDR1 SGHRS, CDR2 YFSETQ. V gave up 1 base and J gave up 8 bases, with 12 bases separating them. The CDR3 spans 13 residues. CDR3 region: CASSLIAAGGYTF. The CDR3 nucleotides read TGCGCCAGCAGCTTGATCGCCGCCGGGGGCTACACCTTC. The full variable domain, completed using reference TRBV5-1 and TRBJ1-2, is KAGVTQTPRYLIKTRGQQVTLSCSPISGHRSVSWYQQTPGQGLQFLFEYFSETQRNKGNFPGRFSGRQFSNSRSEMNVSTLELGDSALYLCASSLIAAGGYTFGSGTRLTVV.

This clone was detected only a few times. V gene TRBV6-6 combines with J gene TRBJ2-1; TRBD2 matches 10 bases. CDR1 is MNHNY, CDR2 SVGAGI, per germline (reference sequence). Trimming took 11 bases from V and 2 from J; bases not matched to a gene: 3. The CDR3 runs 13 residues. The CDR3 DNA is TGTGCCGCTAGCGGGAGTCCCTACAATGAGCAGTTCTTC. Protein sequence: CAASGSPYNEQFF.

As DNA, the CDR3 is TGTGCCAGCTCACCGCAACGGCTTAACACTGAAGCTTTCTTT. Its translation: CASSPQRLNTEAFF. The chain links TRBV18 to TRBJ1-1; D gene ambiguous. V lost 3 bases to trimming and J lost 2 bases, with 10 bases between them. The CDR3 totals 14 residues. CDR1 and CDR2 (germline): KGHSH, LQKENI. The full variable domain, in which reference TRBV18 and TRBJ1-1 provide the parts outside the CDR3, is NAGVMQNPRHLVRRRGQEARLRCSPMKGHSHVYWYRQLPEEGLKFMVYLQKENIIDESGMPKERFSAEFPKEGPSILRIQQVVRGDSAAYFCASSPQRLNTEAFFGQGTRLTVV.

Comment on this clone: This likely came from a read error, as a far larger clone is one base away. The gene calls are TRBV5-1 and TRBJ2-5; 9 bases agree with TRBD1. The CDR3 consists of 14 residues. CDR1 and CDR2 (germline): SGHRS, YFSETQ. CDR3 nucleotide sequence: TGCGCCGGCAGTTCCGGACAGGGGCAAGAGACCCAGTACTTC. Translated, it gives CAGSSGQGQETQYF.

The rearrangement uses TRBV29-1 and TRBJ2-7; TRBD2 matches at 12 bases. This CDR3 spans 16 amino acids. The germline CDR1 and CDR2 sequences are SQVTM and ANQGSEA. The V segment lost 1 base and the J segment 2 bases; nucleotides outside the gene matches: 6. The CDR3 is CSVEGGLAGGAYEQYF. DNA of the CDR3: TGCAGCGTTGAAGGCGGTCTAGCGGGAGGGGCCTACGAGCAGTACTTC.

The chain carries TRBV9 and TRBJ2-3; D ambiguous. V lost 4 bases and J 4 bases, leaving 10 bases between the germline ends. Per germline, CDR1 SGDLS and CDR2 YYNGEE. The CDR3 runs to 13 residues. CDR3 amino acids: CASSTHEADTQYF. CDR3 sequence (DNA): TGTGCCAGCAGCACCCATGAGGCAGATACGCAGTATTTT.

This clone has ten or more counts. The chain links TRBV10-1 to TRBJ2-7; the match to TRBD2 covers 13 bases. Trimming took 0 bases from V and 11 from J; bases not matched to a gene: 1. This CDR3 has 13 amino acids. Germline V gene data show CDR1 as WNHNN and CDR2 as SYGVQD (reference sequence). CDR3 region: CASSESTSGRKYF. The CDR3 nucleotides are TGCGCCAGCAGTGAGTCGACTAGCGGGAGGAAGTACTTC.

V and J are TRBV2 and TRBJ1-5; 8 bases map to TRBD1. Germline V gene data show CDR1 as SNHLY and CDR2 as FYNNEI. The CDR3 loop spans 13 amino acids. V was clipped by 1 base and J by 7 bases; unmatched bases: 0. The CDR3 is CASSEGQGQPQHF. DNA of the CDR3: TGTGCCAGCAGTGAAGGACAGGGGCAGCCCCAGCATTTT. Filled out from reference TRBV2 and TRBJ1-5, the complete variable domain reads EPEVTQTPSHQVTQMGQEVILRCVPISNHLYFYWYRQILGQKVEFLVSFYNNEISEKSEIFDDQFSVERPDGSNFTLKIRSTKLEDSAMYFCASSEGQGQPQHFGDGTRLSIL.

A word on this clone: Possible read error: a much larger clone is one base away. Other DNA sequences in the same sample also yield this CDR3. The CDR3 is CASSHRSSLNNEQFF. CDR3 nucleotide sequence: TGTGCCAGCAGCCACAGGTCGTCATTAAACAATGAGCAGTTCTTC. The chain recombines TRBV2 with TRBJ2-1, with D perhaps matching TRBD1 (5 bases). Germline values: CDR1 SNHLY, CDR2 FYNNEI. The CDR3 covers 15 residues. The ends were cut back, 6 bases at V and 5 bases at J, with 17 bases in the middle. The variable domain in full, completed from reference TRBV2 and TRBJ2-1, reads EPEVTQTPSHQVTQMGQEVILRCVPISNHLYFYWYRQILGQKVEFLVSFYNNEISEKSEIFDDQFSVERPDGSNFTLKIRSTKLEDSAMYFCASSHRSSLNNEQFFGPGTRLTVL.

The chain carries TRBV7-2 and TRBJ2-7; 8 bases fit TRBD1. This CDR3 has 15 residues. The J segment lost 2 bases and the V segment lost 5 bases, leaving 8 bases of the junction unmatched. Germline V gene data show CDR1 as SGHTA and CDR2 as FQGNSA. The CDR3 DNA reads as TGTGCCAGCAGCCCTAGGACAGGGAAAGCCTACGAGCAGTACTTC. This sequence encodes CASSPRTGKAYEQYF.

The CDR3 is CASSSGGVSHYF. The CDR3 DNA reads TGTGCCAGCAGCTCCGGGGGAGTTAGCCATTATTTT. V gene TRBV5-4 combines with J gene TRBJ2-3; tentatively, D is TRBD2 (6 bases). This CDR3 is 12 amino acids long. V lost 3 bases, J lost 15 bases, and 17 bases lay in between. Per germline, CDR1 SGHNT and CDR2 YYREEE (reference sequence).

This clone was observed a few times. The V and J genes are TRBV11-2 and TRBJ1-1, with TRBD1 matching over 8 bases. The CDR3 runs to 15 residues. The germline CDR1 and CDR2 sequences are SGHAT and FQNNGV. J gave up 4 bases and V 2 bases, and 6 bases lay outside the gene matches. The CDR3 reads CASSLPQGAPTEAFF. The CDR3, as DNA: TGTGCCAGCAGCTTACCTCAGGGGGCGCCCACTGAAGCTTTCTTT.

The chain is built from TRBV6-1 and TRBJ1-1; tentative D call: TRBD1 (5 bases). This CDR3 contains 14 residues. Between the trimmed V and J ends, which lost 2 bases and 8 bases, there was a span of 15 bases. CDR1 and CDR2 (germline): MNHNS, SASEGT. CDR3 nucleotides: TGTGCCAGCAGTGAACAGGTCGGGGCTGGAGAAGCTTTCTTT. It yields the protein CASSEQVGAGEAFF.

The chain is built from TRBV5-1 and TRBJ2-5; TRBD2 aligns across 7 bases. CDR1 and CDR2 (germline): SGHRS, YFSETQ. Losses at the gene ends were 1 base for V and 1 base for J; bases not matched to a gene: 7. The CDR3 spans 16 residues. The CDR3 reads CASSLRPSGPQETQYF. The CDR3 DNA reads TGCGCCAGCAGCTTGCGGCCTAGCGGACCCCAAGAGACCCAGTACTTC.

This clone was recorded a few times. The chain links TRBV7-6 to TRBJ2-1; 9 bases align to TRBD2. The V gene's germline CDR1 is SGHVS and CDR2 FNYEAQ. The CDR3 is 17 amino acids. J lost 8 bases, V lost 5 bases, and 16 bases had no gene match. CDR3 in amino acids: CASSPRGRLAVLDEQFF. In DNA form, the CDR3 reads TGTGCCAGCAGCCCTAGGGGGCGACTAGCGGTTTTAGATGAGCAGTTCTTC.

This rearrangement joins TRBV2 to TRBJ2-1, with a possible D match to TRBD1 (5 bases). The CDR3 spans 14 residues. The ends were cut back, 2 bases at V and 6 bases at J, with 11 bases in the middle. CDR1 and CDR2 from the germline V gene are SNHLY and FYNNEI. CDR3 amino acids: CASSEQQATNEQFF. Here the CDR3 DNA reads TGTGCCAGCAGTGAACAACAGGCCACCAATGAGCAGTTCTTC.

This sequence joins TRBV6-5 and TRBJ2-2, with D possibly TRBD2 on 6 matching bases. The length of the CDR3 is 14 residues. The V and J ends lost 6 bases and 7 bases respectively, with 15 bases between them. Germline assignment: CDR1 MNHEY and CDR2 SVGAGI. The CDR3 reads CASSAGWVGGELFF. CDR3 coding DNA: TGTGCCAGCAGCGCGGGGTGGGTCGGCGGGGAGCTGTTTTTT.

The gene calls are TRBV11-1 and TRBJ2-7; 12 positions agree with TRBD2. Germline CDR1 and CDR2: SGHAT and FQDESV (reference sequence). This CDR3 is 16 amino acids long. Trimming at V came to 5 bases and at J to 6 bases, leaving 11 bases not matched to a gene. The CDR3 here is CASSTELAGGLSEQYF. CDR3 in DNA: TGTGCCAGCAGCACGGAACTAGCGGGAGGTTTAAGCGAGCAGTACTTC.

The CDR3 DNA sequence: TGTGCCAGCAGCTTAGACGCGGGAGCCTACAATGAGCAGTTCTTC. Amino acids: CASSLDAGAYNEQFF. The rearrangement links TRBV13 to TRBJ2-1; 7 bases are shared with TRBD2. The germline CDR1 and CDR2 sequences are PRHDT and FYEKMQ (reference sequence). This CDR3 is 15 amino acids long. Trimming at V came to 1 base and at J to 2 bases, leaving 2 bases not matched to a gene.